This T cell receptor (beta chain) came from a study of shared clonotypes between healthy human individuals (TCRdb year 2020). For context, the study as a whole: The cohort included a few men and a couple of women between 18 and 49 years of age. Per donor, three plates each were used for CD4 naive and CD4 memory, two for CD8 naive, and one for CD8 memory. To estimate repertoire size and how much clonotype sharing occurs between individuals, the study deeply sequenced the blood TCR repertoires of roughly 5 healthy adults. To increase sequencing depth and limit assay-specific biases, TCR repertoire library preparation and sequencing were carried out by different laboratories using diverse techniques. Between about 0.94 and 10 billion PBMCs per donor were obtained by leukapheresis. Results the study describes overall, beyond this receptor: Compared with non-shared clonotypes, clonotypes shared by all four sorted-subset donors had higher generation probabilities. Even with the large sequencing depth, rarefaction of the sorted-subset datasets indicated that sequencing was incomplete. Naive subsets generally had larger estimated clonotype richness than memory subsets. Sampling was limited to blood, and TCR repertoires in tissue likely differ from TCR repertoires in blood. The genetic and exposure-history diversity represented was limited by the small number of donors. Pairwise subsampling indicated that sequencing depth was expected to affect the degree of clonotype sharing among donors. When a few donors were compared, the shared fraction of clonotypes was about 5.2% for naive CD4, approximately 3.5% for naive CD8, more than 2% for memory CD4, and 0.4% for memory CD8.

Donors were healthy HIV-negative adults with no recently reported acute infections or vaccinations. Every donor was a Caucasian adult living in Nashville, Tennessee, USA. Magnetic negative selection was used to enrich CD4+ T cells, after which naive cells were positively selected on CD45RA and the negative fraction became the memory subset. Blood was collected by leukapheresis, and PBMCs were isolated by Ficoll-Histopaque density gradient centrifugation and then cryopreserved in liquid nitrogen vapor phase. Purity and quantity of every magnetically sorted T cell population were checked by analytical flow cytometry. Genomic DNA was isolated from each sorted fraction and quantified by UV absorbance on a Nanodrop 2000c. As concerns this clone: Its antigen remains unidentified. No base-level quality is on record; no much larger clone is a single base apart.

At the junction V is shortened by 3 bases and J by 1 base; bases outside the gene matches: 4. The CDR3, cysteine through phenylalanine, is 15 amino acids long. Only the CDR3 portion is preserved as DNA: 45 bases, with reading frame beginning at the first base. CDR1 and CDR2 were assigned from the germline V gene as SGDLS and YYNGEE. TCR CDR3 regions were amplified from genomic DNA by multiplex PCR using the deep immunoSEQ assay. Extracted genomic DNA from each cell subset was distributed evenly across all wells of several immunoSEQ 96-well plates, and each plate was treated as a replicate. For sorted subsets, about 200 ng genomic DNA, equal to tens of thousands of T cell genomes, was loaded into each replicate PCR. The purified libraries were quantified using a Qubit 3.0 fluorometer, sized with a Bioanalyzer 2100, and then quantified again using the KAPA Library Quantification kit. Every immunoSEQ 96-well plate was sequenced on a separate single-read 150-cycle Illumina NextSeq 550 flow cell. Under the source paper's analysis protocol: Because only junctional sequences without quality scores were contained in the immunoSEQ output, filtering matching that applied to full-length reads could not be performed. Sequences were annotated with PyIR, a Python wrapper for IgBLAST v1.9, using IMGT germline references to assign V/J genes and CDR3. Any read was removed if the V/J assignment was weak (E-value above 1e-6), the CDR3 was missing, or the read contained stop codons, out-of-frame junctions, or ambiguous translated residues. V3J clonotypes were defined as sequences sharing the same inferred V gene, J gene, and CDR3 amino acid sequence. Percentage overlap between repertoires was calculated by dividing the number of shared unique clonotypes by the size of the smaller repertoire. Repertoire richness was assessed with RTK rarefaction, the Chao1 estimator, and Recon v2.1 estimates of unobserved clonotypes. For all TCRbeta clonotypes obtained by the gDNA method from several donors, generation probabilities were computed with OLGA. What TCRdb holds here is the immuneACCESS table cut down to in-frame rearrangements. Part of the clones is not present; checked against another copy, under half of the missing clones reflect an unresolved V gene, and the others are unexplained. D and trimming come from the DNA, and the V and J calls and clone size come from that table. This sample is represented by approximately 2.5 million clones; roughly 93% of them were singletons. More than 0.35% of the sample is in the top ten clones.

The sample consisted of naive CD4+ T cells from PBMCs. What the cell subset or site label conveys for this sample: CD45RA+ positively selected. The rearranged segments are TRBV9 and TRBJ1-3; 7 bases in the junction line up with TRBD1. The receptor was derived from a man in his late teens or twenties in good health. Some clones in this sample may be carry-over from other donors' samples. CDR3 sequence: CASSALQGSGNTIYF. The base sequence is TGTGCCAGCAGCGCGTTACAGGGGTCTGGAAACACCATATATTTT.